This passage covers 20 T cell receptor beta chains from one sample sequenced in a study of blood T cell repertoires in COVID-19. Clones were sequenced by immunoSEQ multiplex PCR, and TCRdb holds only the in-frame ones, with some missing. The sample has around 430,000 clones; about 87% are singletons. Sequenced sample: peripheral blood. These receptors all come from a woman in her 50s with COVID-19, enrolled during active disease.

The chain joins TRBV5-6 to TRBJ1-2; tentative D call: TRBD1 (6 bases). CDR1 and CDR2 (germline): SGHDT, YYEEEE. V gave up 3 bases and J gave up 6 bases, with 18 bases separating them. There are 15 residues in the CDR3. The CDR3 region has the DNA TGTGCCAGCAGCTGGGGGACATCCACCTCGGATGGCTACACCTTC. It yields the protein CASSWGTSTSDGYTF.

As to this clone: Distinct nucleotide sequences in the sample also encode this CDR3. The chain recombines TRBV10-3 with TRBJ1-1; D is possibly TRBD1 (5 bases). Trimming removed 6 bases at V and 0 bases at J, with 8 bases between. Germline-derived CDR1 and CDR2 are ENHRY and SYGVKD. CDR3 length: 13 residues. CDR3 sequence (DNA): TGTGCCATCAGCGACAGTCTGAACACTGAAGCTTTCTTT. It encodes CAISDSLNTEAFF.

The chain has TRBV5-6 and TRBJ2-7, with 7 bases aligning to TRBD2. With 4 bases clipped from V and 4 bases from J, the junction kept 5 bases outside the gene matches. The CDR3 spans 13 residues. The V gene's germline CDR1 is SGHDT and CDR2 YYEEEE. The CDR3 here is CASSSGLGYEQYF. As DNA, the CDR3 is TGTGCCAGCAGCAGTGGACTAGGTTACGAGCAGTACTTC.

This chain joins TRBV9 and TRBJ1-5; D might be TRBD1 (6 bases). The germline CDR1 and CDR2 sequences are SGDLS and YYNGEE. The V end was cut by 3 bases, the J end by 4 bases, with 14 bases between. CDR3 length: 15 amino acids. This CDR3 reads CASSAQGLPNQPQHF. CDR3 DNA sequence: TGTGCCAGCAGCGCCCAGGGGCTCCCTAATCAGCCCCAGCATTTT.

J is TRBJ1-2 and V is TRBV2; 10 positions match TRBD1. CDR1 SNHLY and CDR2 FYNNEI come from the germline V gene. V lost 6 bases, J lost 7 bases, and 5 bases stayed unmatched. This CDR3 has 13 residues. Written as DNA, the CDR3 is TGTGCCAGCAGCGAGGGACAGGGGTTTGGCTACACCTTC. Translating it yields CASSEGQGFGYTF. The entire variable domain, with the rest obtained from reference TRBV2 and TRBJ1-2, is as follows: EPEVTQTPSHQVTQMGQEVILRCVPISNHLYFYWYRQILGQKVEFLVSFYNNEISEKSEIFDDQFSVERPDGSNFTLKIRSTKLEDSAMYFCASSEGQGFGYTFGSGTRLTVV.

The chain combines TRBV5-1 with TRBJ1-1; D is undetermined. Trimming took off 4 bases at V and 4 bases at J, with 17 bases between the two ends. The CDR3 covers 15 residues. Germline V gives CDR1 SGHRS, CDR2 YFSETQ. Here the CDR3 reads CASSQTTGSGTEAFF. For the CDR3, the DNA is TGCGCCAGCAGCCAGACGACGGGTTCGGGCACTGAAGCTTTCTTT.

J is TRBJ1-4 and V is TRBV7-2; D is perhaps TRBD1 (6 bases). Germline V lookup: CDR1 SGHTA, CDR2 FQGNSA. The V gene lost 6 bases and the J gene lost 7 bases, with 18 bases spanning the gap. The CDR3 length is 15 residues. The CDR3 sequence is CASRSSGAEREKLFF. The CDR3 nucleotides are TGTGCCAGCAGATCTTCAGGGGCCGAGCGTGAAAAACTGTTTTTT.

The CDR3 bases are TGTGCCAGCAGTTTATCGGCGGTGAGCTCCTGGGCAGATACGCAGTATTTT. Its translation is CASSLSAVSSWADTQYF. The chain joins TRBV28 to TRBJ2-3; the D is unclear. Germline lookup yields CDR1 MDHEN and CDR2 SYDVKM. The V gene lost 1 base and the J gene lost 4 bases, with 18 bases spanning the gap. The CDR3 contains 17 residues.

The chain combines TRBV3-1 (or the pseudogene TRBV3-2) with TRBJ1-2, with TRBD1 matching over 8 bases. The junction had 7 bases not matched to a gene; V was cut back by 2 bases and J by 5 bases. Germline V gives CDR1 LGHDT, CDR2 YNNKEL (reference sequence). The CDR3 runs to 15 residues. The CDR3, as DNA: TGTGCCAGCAGCCAAAGTCCCACAGGGGGGTATGGCTACACCTTC. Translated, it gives CASSQSPTGGYGYTF.

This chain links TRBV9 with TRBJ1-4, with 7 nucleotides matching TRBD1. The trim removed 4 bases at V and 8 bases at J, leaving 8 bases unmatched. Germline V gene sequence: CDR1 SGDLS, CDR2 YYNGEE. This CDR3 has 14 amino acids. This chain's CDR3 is CASSPPAGGEKLFF. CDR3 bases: TGTGCCAGCAGCCCCCCGGCAGGGGGGGAAAAACTGTTTTTT.

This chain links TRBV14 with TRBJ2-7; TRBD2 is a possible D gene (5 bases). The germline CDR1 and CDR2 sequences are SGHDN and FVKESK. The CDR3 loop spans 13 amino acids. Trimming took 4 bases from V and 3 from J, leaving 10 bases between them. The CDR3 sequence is CASSPTAGYEQYF. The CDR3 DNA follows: TGTGCCAGCAGCCCTACGGCGGGCTACGAGCAGTACTTC.

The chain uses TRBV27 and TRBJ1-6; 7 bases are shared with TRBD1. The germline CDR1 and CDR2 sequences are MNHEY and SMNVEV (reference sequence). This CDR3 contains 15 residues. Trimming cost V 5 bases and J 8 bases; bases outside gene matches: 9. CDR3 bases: TGTGCCAGCAGTCCTTCGGGGACAGCCGATTCACCCCTCCACTTT. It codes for CASSPSGTADSPLHF.

CDR3 sequence: CASSLTGTGGEKLFF. CDR3 nucleotide sequence: TGTGCCAGCAGCCTCACCGGGACAGGCGGTGAAAAACTGTTTTTT. The chain joins TRBV9 to TRBJ1-4; 8 nucleotides match TRBD1. V was clipped by 4 bases and J by 7 bases; unmatched bases: 9. CDR1 SGDLS and CDR2 YYNGEE come from the germline V gene. The CDR3 loop spans 15 amino acids. Supplemented by reference TRBV9 and TRBJ1-4, the full variable domain reads DSGVTQTPKHLITATGQRVTLRCSPRSGDLSVYWYQQSLDQGLQFLIQYYNGEERAKGNILERFSAQQFPDLHSELNLSSLELGDSALYFCASSLTGTGGEKLFFGSGTQLSVL.

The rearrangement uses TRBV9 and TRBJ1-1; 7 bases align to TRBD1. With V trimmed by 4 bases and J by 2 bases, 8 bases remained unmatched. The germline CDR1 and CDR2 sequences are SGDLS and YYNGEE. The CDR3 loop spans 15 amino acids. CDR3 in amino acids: CASSFRGDSNTEAFF. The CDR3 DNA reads TGTGCCAGCAGCTTTCGAGGGGACAGTAACACTGAAGCTTTCTTT.

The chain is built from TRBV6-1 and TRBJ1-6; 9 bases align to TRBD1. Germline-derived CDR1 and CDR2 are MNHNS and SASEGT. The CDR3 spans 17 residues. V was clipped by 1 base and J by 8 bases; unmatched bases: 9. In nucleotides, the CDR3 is TGTGCCAGCAGTGAAGTACCCTCGGGACAGGGCGATTCACCCCTCCACTTT. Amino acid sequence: CASSEVPSGQGDSPLHF.

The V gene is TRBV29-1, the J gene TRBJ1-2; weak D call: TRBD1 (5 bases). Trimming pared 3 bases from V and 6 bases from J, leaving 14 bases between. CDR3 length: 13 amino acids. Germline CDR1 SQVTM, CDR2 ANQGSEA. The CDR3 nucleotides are TGCAGCGTTGAGGGCAGGGTTCGGGATGGCTACACCTTC. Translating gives CSVEGRVRDGYTF.

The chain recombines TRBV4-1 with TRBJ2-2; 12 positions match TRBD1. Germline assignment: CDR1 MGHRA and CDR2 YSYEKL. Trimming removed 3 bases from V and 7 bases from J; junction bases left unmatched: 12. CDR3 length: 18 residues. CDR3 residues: CASSQAIGTGGMSGELFF. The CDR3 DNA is TGCGCCAGCAGCCAGGCCATAGGGACAGGGGGCATGAGCGGGGAGCTGTTTTTT.

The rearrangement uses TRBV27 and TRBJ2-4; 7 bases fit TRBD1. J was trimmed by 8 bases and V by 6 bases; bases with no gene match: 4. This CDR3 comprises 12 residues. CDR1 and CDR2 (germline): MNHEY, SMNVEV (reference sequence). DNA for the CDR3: TGTGCCAGCAGACAGGGGTGGGACATTCAGTACTTC. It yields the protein CASRQGWDIQYF.

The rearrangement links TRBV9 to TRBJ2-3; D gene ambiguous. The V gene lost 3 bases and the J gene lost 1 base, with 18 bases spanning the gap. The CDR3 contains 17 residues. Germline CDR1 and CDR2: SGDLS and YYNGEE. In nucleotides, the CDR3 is TGTGCCAGCAGCGACCCGAGAGGATACACCCGCACAGATACGCAGTATTTT. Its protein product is CASSDPRGYTRTDTQYF. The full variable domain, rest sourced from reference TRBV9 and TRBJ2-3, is DSGVTQTPKHLITATGQRVTLRCSPRSGDLSVYWYQQSLDQGLQFLIQYYNGEERAKGNILERFSAQQFPDLHSELNLSSLELGDSALYFCASSDPRGYTRTDTQYFGPGTRLTVL.

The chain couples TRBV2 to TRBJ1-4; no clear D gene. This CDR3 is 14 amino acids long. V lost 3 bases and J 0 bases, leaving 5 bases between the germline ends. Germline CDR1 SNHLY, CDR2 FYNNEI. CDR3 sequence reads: CASSDRATNEKLFF. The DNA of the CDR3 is TGTGCCAGCAGTGATCGGGCAACTAATGAAAAACTGTTTTTT.